The clone carrying this T cell receptor beta chain turned up a few times. This record belongs to a study of identifying expanded T cells in peripheral blood. Clones were read by immunoSEQ multiplex PCR, and TCRdb kept only the in-frame ones, dropping some. The repertoire consists of about 110,000 clones, with roughly 91% occurring once and the leading ten covering 16%. Collection occurred without any documented infections or immune events in donors. Specimen: blood. This receptor was taken from a person between 18 and 70 years old in good health.

CDR3 in amino acids: CASSEYDGYTF. The CDR3 DNA follows: TGTGCCAGCAGTGAATACGATGGCTACACCTTC. This chain connects TRBV6-1 to TRBJ1-2; D gene ambiguous. CDR1 MNHNS and CDR2 SASEGT come from the germline V gene. Between the trimmed V and J ends, which lost 2 bases and 6 bases, there was a span of 4 bases. The CDR3 extends over 11 amino acids.